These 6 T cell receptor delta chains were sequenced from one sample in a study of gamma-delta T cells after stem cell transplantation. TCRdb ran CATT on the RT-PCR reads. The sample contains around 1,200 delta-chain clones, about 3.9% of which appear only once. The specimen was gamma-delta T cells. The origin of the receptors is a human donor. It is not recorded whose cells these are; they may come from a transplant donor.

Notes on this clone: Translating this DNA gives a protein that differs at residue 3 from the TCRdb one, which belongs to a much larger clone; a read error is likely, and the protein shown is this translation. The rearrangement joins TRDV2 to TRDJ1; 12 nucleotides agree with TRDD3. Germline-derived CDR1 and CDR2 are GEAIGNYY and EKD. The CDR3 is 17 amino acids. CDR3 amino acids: CARDPLLGDTYTDKLIF. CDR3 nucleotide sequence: TGTGCCCGTGACCCGCTACTGGGGGATACTTACACCGATAAACTCATCTTT.

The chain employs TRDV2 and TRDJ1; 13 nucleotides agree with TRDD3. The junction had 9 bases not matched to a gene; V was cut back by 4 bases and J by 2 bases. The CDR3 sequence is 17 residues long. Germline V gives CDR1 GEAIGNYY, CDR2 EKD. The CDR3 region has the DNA TGTGCCTGTGATAAACTGGGGGATACGCGAGGGACCGATAAACTCATCTTT. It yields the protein CACDKLGDTRGTDKLIF.

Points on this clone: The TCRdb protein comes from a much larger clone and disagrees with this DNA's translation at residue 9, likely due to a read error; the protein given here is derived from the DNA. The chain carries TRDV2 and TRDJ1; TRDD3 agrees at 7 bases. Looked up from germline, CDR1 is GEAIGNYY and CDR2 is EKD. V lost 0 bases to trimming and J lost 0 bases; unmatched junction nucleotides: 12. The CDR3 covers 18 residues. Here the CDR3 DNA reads TGTGCCTGTGACACCGTGATGGGGGAAGTTAGGGACACCGATAAACTCATCTTT. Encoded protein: CACDTVMGEVRDTDKLIF.

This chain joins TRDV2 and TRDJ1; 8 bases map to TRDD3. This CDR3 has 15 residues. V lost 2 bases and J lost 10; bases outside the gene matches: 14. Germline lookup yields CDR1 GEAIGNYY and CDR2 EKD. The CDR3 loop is CACDKLLGVPEGLIF. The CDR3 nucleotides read TGTGCCTGTGACAAACTACTGGGGGTCCCTGAGGGACTCATCTTT.

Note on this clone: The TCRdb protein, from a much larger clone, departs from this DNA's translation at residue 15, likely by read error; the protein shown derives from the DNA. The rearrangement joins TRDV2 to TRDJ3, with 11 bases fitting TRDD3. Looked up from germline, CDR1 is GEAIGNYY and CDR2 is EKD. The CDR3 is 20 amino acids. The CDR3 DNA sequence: TGTGCCTGTGACACCGTTCTGGGGGATACAAGCTCCTGGGACGCCCGACAGATGTTTTTC. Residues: CACDTVLGDTSSWDARQMFF.

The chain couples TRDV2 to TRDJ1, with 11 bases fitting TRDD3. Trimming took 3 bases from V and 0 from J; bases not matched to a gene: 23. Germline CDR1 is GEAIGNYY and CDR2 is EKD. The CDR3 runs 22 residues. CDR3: CACDSAEGLGDKGKTYTDKLIF. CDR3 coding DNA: TGTGCCTGTGACTCGGCGGAAGGACTGGGGGATAAGGGAAAAACGTACACCGATAAACTCATCTTT.